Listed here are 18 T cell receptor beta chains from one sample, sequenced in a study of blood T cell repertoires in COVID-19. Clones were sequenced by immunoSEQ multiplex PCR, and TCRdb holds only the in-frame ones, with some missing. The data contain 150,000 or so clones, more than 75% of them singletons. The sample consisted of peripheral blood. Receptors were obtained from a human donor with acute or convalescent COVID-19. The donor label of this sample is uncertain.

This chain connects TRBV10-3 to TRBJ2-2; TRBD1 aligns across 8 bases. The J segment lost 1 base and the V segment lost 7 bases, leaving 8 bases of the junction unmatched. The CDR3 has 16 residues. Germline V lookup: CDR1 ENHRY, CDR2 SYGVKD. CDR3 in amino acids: CAITQEGTGNTGELFF. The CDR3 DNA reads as TGTGCCATCACCCAAGAAGGGACAGGGAACACCGGGGAGCTGTTTTTT.

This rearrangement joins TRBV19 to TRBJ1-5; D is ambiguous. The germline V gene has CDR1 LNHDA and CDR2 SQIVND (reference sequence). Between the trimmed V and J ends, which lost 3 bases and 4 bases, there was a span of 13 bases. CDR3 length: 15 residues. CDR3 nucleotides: TGTGCCAGTAGTATGCCCGCAAGGAGAAATCAGCCCCAGCATTTT. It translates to CASSMPARRNQPQHF.

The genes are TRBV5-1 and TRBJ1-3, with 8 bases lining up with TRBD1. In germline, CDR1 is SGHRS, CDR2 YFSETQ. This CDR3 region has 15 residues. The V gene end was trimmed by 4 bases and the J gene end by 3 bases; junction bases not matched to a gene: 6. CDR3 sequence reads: CASSQGAGRGNTIYF. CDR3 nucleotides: TGCGCCAGCAGCCAGGGGGCAGGGCGTGGAAACACCATATATTTT.

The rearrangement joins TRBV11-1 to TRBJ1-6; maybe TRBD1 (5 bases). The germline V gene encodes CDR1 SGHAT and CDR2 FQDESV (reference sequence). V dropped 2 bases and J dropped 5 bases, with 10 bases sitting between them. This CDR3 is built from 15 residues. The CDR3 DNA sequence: TGTGCCAGCAGCTTAAGGGGAGGGAATAATTCACCCCTCCACTTT. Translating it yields CASSLRGGNNSPLHF.

Here the CDR3 reads CASSSMTGGYSYNEQFF. The CDR3 nucleotides are TGTGCCAGCAGCTCGATGACAGGGGGCTATTCCTACAATGAGCAGTTCTTC. The V and J genes are TRBV5-4 and TRBJ2-1; 10 nucleotides line up with TRBD1. Germline V gene data show CDR1 as SGHNT and CDR2 as YYREEE (reference sequence). The CDR3 is 17 residues long. V was pared by 3 bases and J by 1 base, with 7 bases of the junction left unmatched.

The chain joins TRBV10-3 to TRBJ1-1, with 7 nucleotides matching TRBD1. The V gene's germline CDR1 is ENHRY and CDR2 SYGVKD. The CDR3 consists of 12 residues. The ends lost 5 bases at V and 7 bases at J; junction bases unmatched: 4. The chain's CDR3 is CAISTGEGEAFF. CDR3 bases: TGTGCCATCAGTACAGGGGAAGGTGAAGCTTTCTTT.

In nucleotides, the CDR3 is TGTGCCAGCAGCCCATACAAGAACACTGAAGCTTTCTTT. Translated, it gives CASSPYKNTEAFF. This chain joins TRBV7-2 and TRBJ1-1; D gene uncertain. CDR1 is SGHTA, CDR2 FQGNSA, per germline. V lost 5 bases to trimming and J lost 1 base, with 8 bases between them. The CDR3 runs to 13 residues. Combining the CDR3 with reference TRBV7-2 and TRBJ1-1 gives the whole variable domain GAGVSQSPSNKVTEKGKDVELRCDPISGHTALYWYRQSLGQGLEFLIYFQGNSAPDKSGLPSDRFSAERTGGSVSTLTIQRTQQEDSAVYLCASSPYKNTEAFFGQGTRLTVV.

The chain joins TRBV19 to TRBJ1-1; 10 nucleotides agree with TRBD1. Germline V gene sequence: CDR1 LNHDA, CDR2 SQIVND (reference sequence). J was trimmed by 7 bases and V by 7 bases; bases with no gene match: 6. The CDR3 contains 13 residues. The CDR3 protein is CASKDRGLFEAFF. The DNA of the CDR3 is TGTGCCAGTAAGGACAGGGGGTTGTTTGAAGCTTTCTTT.

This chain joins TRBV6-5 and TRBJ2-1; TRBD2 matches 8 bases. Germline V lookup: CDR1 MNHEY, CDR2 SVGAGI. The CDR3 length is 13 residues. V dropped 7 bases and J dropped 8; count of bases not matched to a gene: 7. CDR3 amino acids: CASKQRGRDEQFF. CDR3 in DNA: TGTGCCAGCAAACAGCGGGGGAGGGATGAGCAGTTCTTC.

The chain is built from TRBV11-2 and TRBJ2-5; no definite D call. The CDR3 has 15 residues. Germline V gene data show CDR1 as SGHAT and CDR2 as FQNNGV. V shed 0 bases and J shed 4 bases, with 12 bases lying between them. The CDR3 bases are TGTGCCAGCAGCTTAGATCGGTGGATAGCAGAGACCCAGTACTTC. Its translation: CASSLDRWIAETQYF.

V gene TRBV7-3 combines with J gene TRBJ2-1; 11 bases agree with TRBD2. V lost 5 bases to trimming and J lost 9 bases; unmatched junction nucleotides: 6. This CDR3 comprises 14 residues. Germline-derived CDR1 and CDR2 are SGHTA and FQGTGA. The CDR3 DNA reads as TGTGCCAGCAGCGTTAGCGGGGGGGCAGTTGAGCAGTTCTTC. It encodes CASSVSGGAVEQFF.

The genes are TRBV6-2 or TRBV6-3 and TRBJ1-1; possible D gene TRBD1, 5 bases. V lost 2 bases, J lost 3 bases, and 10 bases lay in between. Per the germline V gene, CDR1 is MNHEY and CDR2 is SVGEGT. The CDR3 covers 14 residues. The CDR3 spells CASSYTGRDTEAFF. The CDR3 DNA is TGTGCCAGCAGTTACACAGGTCGGGACACTGAAGCTTTCTTT.

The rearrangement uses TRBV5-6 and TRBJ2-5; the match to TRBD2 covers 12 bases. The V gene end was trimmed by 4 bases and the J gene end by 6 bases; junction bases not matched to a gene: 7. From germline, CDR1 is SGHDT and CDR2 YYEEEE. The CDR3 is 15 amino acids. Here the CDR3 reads CASSQMTSGGQTQYF. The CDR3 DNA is TGTGCCAGCAGCCAAATGACTAGCGGGGGTCAGACCCAGTACTTC.

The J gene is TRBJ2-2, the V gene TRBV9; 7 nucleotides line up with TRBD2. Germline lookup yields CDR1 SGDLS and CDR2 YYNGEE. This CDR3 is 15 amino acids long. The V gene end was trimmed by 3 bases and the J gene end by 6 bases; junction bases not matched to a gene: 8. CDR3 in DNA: TGTGCCAGCAGCGGAGCGGGGATGGGGCCCGGGGAGCTGTTTTTT. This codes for CASSGAGMGPGELFF.

CDR3 protein: CASSHLGRGNYGYTF. The CDR3 region has the DNA TGTGCCAGCAGCCATTTGGGCAGGGGCAACTATGGCTACACCTTC. The chain carries TRBV3-1 (or the pseudogene TRBV3-2) and TRBJ1-2, with a tentative D call TRBD1 (6 bases). V gave up 3 bases and J gave up 2 bases, with 13 bases separating them. Germline V gives CDR1 LGHDT, CDR2 YNNKEL (reference sequence). The CDR3 sequence is 15 residues long.

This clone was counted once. The CDR3 loop is CASSASLWYEQYF. The CDR3, as DNA: TGTGCCAGCAGTGCCTCCCTATGGTACGAGCAGTACTTC. The V gene is TRBV2, the J gene TRBJ2-7; D remains ambiguous. CDR1 is SNHLY, CDR2 FYNNEI, per germline. There are 13 residues in the CDR3. V shed 4 bases and J shed 4 bases, with 11 bases lying between them.

The CDR3 DNA is TGCGCCAGCAGCTTGCGCGGGACAGACGAGCAGTACTTC. Protein sequence: CASSLRGTDEQYF. The chain uses TRBV5-1 and TRBJ2-7, with a possible D match to TRBD1 (7 bases). This CDR3 has 13 amino acids. The V end was cut by 1 base, the J end by 5 bases, with 10 bases between. In germline, CDR1 is SGHRS, CDR2 YFSETQ.

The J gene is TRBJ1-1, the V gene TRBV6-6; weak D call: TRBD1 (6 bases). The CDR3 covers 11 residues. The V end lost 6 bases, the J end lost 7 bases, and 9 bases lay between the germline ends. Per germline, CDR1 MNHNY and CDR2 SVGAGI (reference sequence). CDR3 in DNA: TGTGCCAGCAGGGCAGGGGTTGAAGCTTTCTTT. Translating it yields CASRAGVEAFF.